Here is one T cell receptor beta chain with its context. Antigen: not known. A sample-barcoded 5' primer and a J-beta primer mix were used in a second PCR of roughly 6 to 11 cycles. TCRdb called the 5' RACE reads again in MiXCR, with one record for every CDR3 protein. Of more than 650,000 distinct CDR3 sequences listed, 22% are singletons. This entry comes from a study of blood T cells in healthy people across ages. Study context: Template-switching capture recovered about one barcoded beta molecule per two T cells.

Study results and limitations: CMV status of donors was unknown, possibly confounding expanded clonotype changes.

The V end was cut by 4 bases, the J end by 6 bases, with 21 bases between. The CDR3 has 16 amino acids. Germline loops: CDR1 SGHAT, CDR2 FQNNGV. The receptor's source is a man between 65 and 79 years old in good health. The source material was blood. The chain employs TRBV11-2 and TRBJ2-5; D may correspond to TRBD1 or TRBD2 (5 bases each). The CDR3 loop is CASSSISGRLGKTQYF. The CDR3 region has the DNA TGTGCCAGCAGCTCAATCTCGGGGCGTCTCGGGAAGACCCAGTACTTC.